The following is a T cell receptor beta chain sequence with its context. Its antigen is undetermined. The sample is drawn from a study of shared clonotypes between healthy human individuals. Study-level findings and limits: Read depth was anticipated to influence clonotype sharing among donors.

The CDR3 has 14 residues. The germline gives CDR1 SEHNR, CDR2 FQNEAQ (reference sequence). Trimming left V 5 bases short and J 6 bases short, with 13 bases between. Repertoires were generated with immunoSEQ multiplex PCR, while TCRdb's copy carries only in-frame clones and drops some. The sample includes hundreds of thousands of clones, almost 97% of them seen just once. J is TRBJ2-2 and V is TRBV7-9; TRBD2 is a possible D gene (5 bases). This sequence was found in a woman aged 25 to 39 in good health. The sample consisted of naive CD4+ T cells sorted from blood. The subset denotes: CD45RA+ positively selected. The CDR3 sequence is CASSAIRGSGELFF. The CDR3 DNA follows: TGTGCCAGCAGCGCTATCAGAGGGTCCGGGGAGCTGTTTTTT.